This TCR beta chain was observed in a study of cytomegalovirus exposure and HLA in healthy donors. The donors, nominally healthy at sampling, likely had unrecorded immune exposures. Findings of the study overall: CMV antigen specificity of a few CMV-associated chains was confirmed in vitro. Cytomegalovirus association was listed for approximately 160 TCR beta chains.

The PCR made use of 60 Vbeta and 13 Jbeta primers. Measured with immunoSEQ multiplex PCR; TCRdb has only the in-frame clones, and not every one. The profile shows approximately 180,000 clones, 70% to 80% of them singletons. The table lists this clone with a few counts. Its antigen remains unidentified. CDR3 size: 14 residues. With V trimmed by 1 base and J by 5 bases, 4 bases remained unmatched. Germline V gives CDR1 SGDLS, CDR2 YYNGEE. This chain uses TRBV9 with TRBJ2-7; 9 nucleotides line up with TRBD1. The sequencing sample was made of PBMCs. The sequence derives from a woman aged 45-65 years in good health and CMV-seronegative. Here the CDR3 reads CASSVWGDRDEQYF. Here the CDR3 DNA reads TGTGCCAGCAGCGTATGGGGGGACAGGGACGAGCAGTACTTC.